This T cell receptor (beta chain) emerged from a study of Ad26.COV2.S vaccination and SARS-CoV-2 variants. Looking at the study overall: Dosing was one shot or two shots 56 days apart.

TCRdb's copy holds only in-frame clones and misses some; the assay was immunoSEQ multiplex PCR. The sample shows fewer than 500,000 clones, roughly nine tenths of them seen only once. Whole-study findings and limits: Measurement of non-spike TCR breadth gave similar results in vaccine and placebo recipients.

Treatment here: some 19 received Ad26.COV2.S at low or high dose, single or two shots; five or six received placebo; per-sample allocation not given. Samples came from day 63 after the first vaccine or placebo injection. SARS-CoV-2 spike from the Wuhan strain was encoded by the vaccine, an Ad26 vector. CDR3 size: 12 residues. Between the trimmed V and J ends, which lost 4 bases and 5 bases, there was a span of 6 bases. Germline-derived CDR1 and CDR2 are SGHNT and YENEEA. Comment on this clone: Its matching antigen is unknown.

The chain links TRBV11-3 to TRBJ2-1; D gene uncertain. This clonotype originated in a person aged 18 to 59 who received the Ad26.COV2.S COVID-19 vaccine or a placebo. Sequencing was performed on peripheral blood, taken in a trial of Ad26.COV2.S vaccine versus placebo. The CDR3 DNA sequence: TGTGCCAGCAGCTCCTCACACAATGAGCAGTTCTTC. It codes for CASSSSHNEQFF.